Detailed here is one TCR beta chain. Its antigen is still unknown. The input lacks base qualities; no much larger clone sits a single base away. This entry belongs to a study of blood T cell repertoires in COVID-19 (dated by TCRdb to 2020 to 2021). Broadly, across the study: Samples from collaborators originated in the United States, Italy and Spain and spanned both the acute and convalescent phases of COVID-19. Where available, HLA class I and class II types were taken from metadata supplied by the sample provider and were not determined by assay-based typing. The dataset comprised deeply sampled blood TCRbeta repertoires from subjects exposed to, actively infected with, or recovered from COVID-19. The samples were drawn from two sources: the first 160 participants of the ongoing ImmuneRACE study, and approximately 1,300 subjects contributed by 6 global collaborators. The material from the prospective study consisted of cDNA or gDNA derived from T cells, B-cell-depleted T cells, or PBMCs. The repertoires were released in a freely available public database meant as a resource for research on the immune response to SARS-CoV-2. Sample metadata almost always included a de-identified subject ID, COVID-19 status, age in years and sex.

Participants in the prospective study were enrolled through a virtual design, were aged about 18 to 100 years, and lived in about two dozen United States geographic areas. Cohort assignment in the prospective study relied on participant-reported clinical history from a screening survey and a study questionnaire. A participant counted as exposed if, within 2 weeks of entering the study, that participant had been in contact with someone who had a PCR-confirmed or clinician-diagnosed COVID-19 case. In the prospective study, whole blood, serum and a nasopharyngeal or oropharyngeal swab were collected from each participant by mobile phlebotomists. Additional blood draws and questionnaires over an approximately 2-month period could optionally be provided by prospective study participants. Prospective study blood samples were shipped either frozen or at room temperature before DNA extraction. V and J lose 5 bases and 7 bases, and a span of 26 bases separates them. Via the germline V gene (reference sequence), CDR1 is MNHNY and CDR2 SVGAGI. Spanning cysteine to phenylalanine, the CDR3 consists of 18 amino acids. Of all the DNA, just the CDR3 is kept, 54 bases in frame from base 1.

The study at large found these results: The quantity of clinical and demographic metadata differed by source and by participant and was supplied without curation.

TCRbeta CDR3 regions were amplified from genomic DNA by means of the immunoSEQ Assay, a bias-controlled multiplex PCR. Regarding the original processing steps: Within the assay, amplification of reference gene primers was used to estimate how many nucleated cells each sample contained. To quantify the absolute abundance of each unique TCRbeta CDR3 rearrangement, sequence reads were collapsed and filtered. For each sample, productive Simpson clonality was calculated as the square root of Simpson's diversity index over productive rearrangements. In TCRdb, the immuneACCESS table is reduced to in-frame sequences with V and J assigned. These tables do not hold every clone; where another copy was compared, an unresolved V gene accounts for under half, and the others remain unexplained. The DNA gave D and trimming, while V, J and clone size come from that table. The sample table shows about 350,000 clones, and roughly 86% are seen once. The ten largest clones add up to approximately 0.93% of the sample.

The sequenced material came from PBMCs or T cells enriched from blood (not recorded which). The sequence is built from TRBV6-6 and TRBJ1-4; matching of 6 bases hints at TRBD1 as the D gene. The origin of this receptor is a young woman who had been exposed to COVID-19. The CDR3 has the sequence CASSPKRGTAPRPEKLFF. The nucleotides read TGTGCCAGCAGTCCAAAAAGGGGGACCGCCCCACGTCCTGAAAAACTGTTTTTT.